The rows below give T cell receptor beta chains drawn from one sample of a study of blood T cell repertoires in COVID-19. Produced via immunoSEQ multiplex PCR; TCRdb's table is partial and in-frame only. The sample lists more than 250,000 clones; around 86% were seen once. Sequenced: peripheral blood. These receptors were taken from a woman in her forties or fifties with acute or convalescent COVID-19. Each CDR3 is given with its conserved first and last residue. The D gene is left open where the match is weak. The size field is filled for only some rows; it gives once, few, many or a size class.

length	V	D	size	J	DNA	CDR3
12	TRBV7-8	-	once	TRBJ1-5	TGTGCCAGCAGCCGTTCGGGTCAGCCCCAGCATTTT	CASSRSGQPQHF
18	TRBV9	TRBD1	-	TRBJ2-2	TGTGCCAGCAGCGCAGCAAGAGGACAGGGGTCGAACACCGGGGAGCTGTTTTTT	CASSAARGQGSNTGELFF
12	TRBV7-9	-	-	TRBJ1-2	TGTGCCACTGGAGGCGAGAACTATGGCTACACCTTC	CATGGENYGYTF
15	TRBV7-9	TRBD1	-	TRBJ1-6	TGTGCCAGCAGCCGCTTAGGGGACAGGGCCTCACCCCTCCACTTT	CASSRLGDRASPLHF
14	TRBV19	TRBD2	-	TRBJ2-7	TGTGCCAGTAGCCCGACTAGCGGGAGCGACGAGCAGTACTTC	CASSPTSGSDEQYF
15	TRBV28	TRBD2	-	TRBJ2-1	TGTGCCAGCAAGGTTCGTAGCGGGCGTTACAATGAGCAGTTCTTC	CASKVRSGRYNEQFF
11	TRBV3-1/TRBV3-2	-	-	TRBJ2-7	TGTGCCAGCAGCTCCCACTACGAGCAGTACTTC	CASSSHYEQYF
13	TRBV12-5	-	-	TRBJ2-7	TGTGCTAGTGGTTTGGAAGACTTCAGCGAGCAGTACTTC	CASGLEDFSEQYF
13	TRBV4-3	-	once	TRBJ2-1	TGCGCCAGCAGCCATTACGGGGAGCGGTGGCAGTTCTTC	CASSHYGERWQFF
11	TRBV28	-	once	TRBJ1-4	TGTGCCAGCATTCTTAATGAAAAACTGTTTTTT	CASILNEKLFF
12	TRBV27	-	-	TRBJ2-7	TGTGCCAGCAGTCCTGGCCCCTACGAGCAGTACTTC	CASSPGPYEQYF
16	TRBV5-1	-	-	TRBJ1-3	TGCGCCAGCAGCAAAGGGGACATCTTTGTGGGAAACACCATATATTTT	CASSKGDIFVGNTIYF
19	TRBV18	TRBD1	-	TRBJ1-6	TGTGCCAGCTCACCCCCGACCCGGACAGGGATCTCCTATAATTCACCCCTCCACTTT	CASSPPTRTGISYNSPLHF
11	TRBV28	-	-	TRBJ1-2	TGTGCCAGCAGGCCGGACTATGGCTACACCTTC	CASRPDYGYTF
15	TRBV28	TRBD1	-	TRBJ2-3	TGTGCCAGCAGTTTAGCCGGGACAGGTACAGATACGCAGTATTTT	CASSLAGTGTDTQYF
14	TRBV6-2/TRBV6-3	TRBD1	-	TRBJ1-6	TGTGCCAGCAGTGACGGACAGGGAGGGCCACCCCTCCACTTT	CASSDGQGGPPLHF
14	TRBV3-1/TRBV3-2	-	-	TRBJ1-1	TGTGCCAGCAGCCAATGGAGTAGGAACACTGAAGCTTTCTTT	CASSQWSRNTEAFF
15	TRBV28	-	-	TRBJ2-6	TGTGCCAGCAGTTTTACCAGCTCTGGGGCCAACGTCCTGACTTTC	CASSFTSSGANVLTF
15	TRBV19	-	-	TRBJ2-5	TGTGCCAGTAGTAGGGACGGGAGTAGGAAAGAGACCCAGTACTTC	CASSRDGSRKETQYF
13	TRBV11-2	-	-	TRBJ1-1	TGTGCCAGCCAGAGGATTATTAACACTGAAGCTTTCTTT	CASQRIINTEAFF
14	TRBV5-1	-	-	TRBJ2-4	TGCGCCAGCAGCTTGCTGTCGGGAGTCAACATTCAGTACTTC	CASSLLSGVNIQYF
13	TRBV10-3	TRBD2	-	TRBJ2-1	TGTGCCATCAGTGCCGAGCGGGAGGGTGAGCAGTTCTTC	CAISAEREGEQFF
15	TRBV19	TRBD1	-	TRBJ1-5	TGTGCCAGTAGTATGGTCGGGACAGCCAAGGGGACCCAGCATTTT	CASSMVGTAKGTQHF
14	TRBV30	-	once	TRBJ2-1	TGTGCCTGGAATCGGGGAGCGTCCTACAATGAGCAGTTCTTC	CAWNRGASYNEQFF
18	TRBV14	TRBD2	once	TRBJ2-5	TGTGCCAGCAGCCAAGTGTTGAGTAGCGGGAGAGCCCAAGAGACCCAGTACTTC	CASSQVLSSGRAQETQYF
16	TRBV5-1	TRBD2	-	TRBJ2-1	TGCGCCAGCAGCCCGACTAGCGGGAGTGCCTACAATGAGCAGTTCTTC	CASSPTSGSAYNEQFF
14	TRBV5-1	TRBD1	-	TRBJ2-7	TGCGCCAGCACGACGGGGACAGGGGGGTTCGAGCAGTACTTC	CASTTGTGGFEQYF
17	TRBV24-1	TRBD1	once	TRBJ2-6	TGTGCCACCAGTGAGCCGGGACAGTTCTCTGGGGCCAACGTCCTGACTTTC	CATSEPGQFSGANVLTF
13	TRBV5-6	-	once	TRBJ2-7	TGTGCCAGCAGCTTGGGTGCAGCGTACGAGCAGTACTTC	CASSLGAAYEQYF
13	TRBV10-3	TRBD1	-	TRBJ2-7	TGTGCCATCAGTGACGGGGACAGCTACGAGCAGTACTTC	CAISDGDSYEQYF
13	TRBV28	-	-	TRBJ1-2	TGTGCCAGCAGTATCCCGGGAATGAGCGGCTACACCTTC	CASSIPGMSGYTF
15	TRBV29-1	-	-	TRBJ2-2	TGCAGCGTTGGACCGGGCAGGGTGGGGACCGGGGAGCTGTTTTTT	CSVGPGRVGTGELFF
16	TRBV24-1	TRBD2	-	TRBJ2-1	TGTGCCACCAGTGATTTGGGCGGGAGGGGCAACAATGAGCAGTTCTTC	CATSDLGGRGNNEQFF
13	TRBV27	-	-	TRBJ1-2	TGTGCCAGCCGGGGAGGAGTAAACTATGGCTACACCTTC	CASRGGVNYGYTF
15	TRBV7-9	-	-	TRBJ1-4	TGTGCCAGCACCGCCCGGGGGGCGAGTAATGAAAAACTGTTTTTT	CASTARGASNEKLFF
13	TRBV29-1	-	once	TRBJ2-2	TGCAGCGTCCAGGGACAGAACACCGGGGAGCTGTTTTTT	CSVQGQNTGELFF
14	TRBV6-5	TRBD1	once	TRBJ1-5	TGTGCCAGCAGCGACAGGGGGCGGCATCAGCCCCAGCATTTT	CASSDRGRHQPQHF
16	TRBV9	-	-	TRBJ1-1	TGTGCCAGCAGCGTAGGGCCCCAAGAGCAGGGGTGGGAAGCTTTCTTT	CASSVGPQEQGWEAFF
16	TRBV7-8	TRBD2	-	TRBJ2-7	TGTGCCAGCAGCTTCGGACTAGCGGGAAGTTCATACGAGCAGTACTTC	CASSFGLAGSSYEQYF
15	TRBV28	TRBD2	-	TRBJ2-7	TGTGCCAGCAGTTCCCCCGGGACTAGCGGCTACGAGCAGTACTTC	CASSSPGTSGYEQYF
14	TRBV18	-	-	TRBJ2-3	TGTGCCAGCTCACCACTCGGTGCCCCGGATACGCAGTATTTT	CASSPLGAPDTQYF
15	TRBV5-4	-	-	TRBJ1-1	TGTGCCAGCAGCTTGCCACCCTCAGAGAACACTGAAGCTTTCTTT	CASSLPPSENTEAFF
14	TRBV5-1	TRBD2	few	TRBJ2-3	TGCGCCAGCGAGCTAGCGGGAGGGACAGATACGCAGTATTTT	CASELAGGTDTQYF
13	TRBV30	-	-	TRBJ1-4	TGTGCCTCCAACAGGGTCACCGAGGAAAAACTGTTTTTT	CASNRVTEEKLFF
15	TRBV11-2	-	-	TRBJ2-3	TGTGCCAGCAGCTTAGTCGGGGCAGGGGCAGATACGCAGTATTTT	CASSLVGAGADTQYF
15	TRBV7-3	-	-	TRBJ2-2	TGTGCCAGCAGCCTACGGACAGAGAACACCGGGGAGCTGTTTTTT	CASSLRTENTGELFF
14	TRBV11-3	-	-	TRBJ2-1	TGTGCCAGCAGCTCCAGGGGCCTAGACAATGAGCAGTTCTTC	CASSSRGLDNEQFF
17	TRBV5-1	-	-	TRBJ2-1	TGCGCCAGCAGCTTGCCCCCTTCGAGCGGCCCCTACAATGAGCAGTTCTTC	CASSLPPSSGPYNEQFF
15	TRBV6-6	TRBD1	-	TRBJ2-3	TGTGCCAGCAGGTCCCCGGGACAGGGGGAGGATACGCAGTATTTT	CASRSPGQGEDTQYF
17	TRBV24-1	-	-	TRBJ2-3	TGTGCCACCTCAACCGGGACAAGGTTTAGAGGCACAGATACGCAGTATTTT	CATSTGTRFRGTDTQYF
14	TRBV9	TRBD2	-	TRBJ2-5	TGTGCCAGCAGCCCAAGGGAGGGAGAGGCTTCCCAGTACTTC	CASSPREGEASQYF
14	TRBV19	-	-	TRBJ1-5	TGTGCCAGTAGTAGGTCAGTTAGCAATCAGCCCCAGCATTTT	CASSRSVSNQPQHF
13	TRBV3-1/TRBV3-2	-	-	TRBJ1-5	TGTGCCAGCAGTGAACAGGGTTCTCAGCCCCAGCATTTT	CASSEQGSQPQHF
15	TRBV11-2	TRBD1	-	TRBJ2-7	TGTGCCAGCAGCCCATGGAGGGGACAGGGCTACGAGCAGTACTTC	CASSPWRGQGYEQYF
12	TRBV12-3/TRBV12-4	TRBD1	-	TRBJ1-2	TGTGCCAGCAGCCGGACAGGGGATGGCTACACCTTC	CASSRTGDGYTF
11	TRBV5-6	-	-	TRBJ2-1	TGTGCCAGCAGCTTGGTTGGGAGGCAGTTCTTC	CASSLVGRQFF
18	TRBV27	TRBD2	-	TRBJ2-7	TGTGCCAGCAGTCCCCGAGGACTAGCGGGAGTGTTCGCCTACGAGCAGTACTTC	CASSPRGLAGVFAYEQYF
15	TRBV7-8	TRBD1	once	TRBJ2-7	TGTGCCAGCAGCGACAGGGGACTTAGCTCCTACGAGCAGTACTTC	CASSDRGLSSYEQYF